Sequencing of this T cell receptor (beta chain) was carried out in a study of cytomegalovirus exposure and HLA in healthy donors. Study-wide results and caveats: The authors later linked a missense DCLRE1C variant to TCR beta V- and J-gene trimming.

Trimming shortened V by 1 base and J by 8 bases, and 11 bases separated the two germline ends. Germline values: CDR1 GTSNPN, CDR2 SVGIG (reference sequence). The CDR3 is 13 amino acids. Both 60 Vbeta primers and 13 Jbeta primers went into the PCR. The data were produced by immunoSEQ multiplex PCR, yet TCRdb's version contains in-frame clones alone and is incomplete. In the table there are approximately 200,000 clones, 70% to 75% of which are singletons. Remarks on this clone: The antigen remains undetermined.

This chain links TRBV30 with TRBJ2-2, with a possible D match to TRBD2 (6 bases). The TCR originated in a man under 40 in good health and CMV-seropositive. Sequences were obtained from PBMCs. The CDR3 reads CAWSELAGGELFF. The DNA of the CDR3 is TGTGCCTGGAGTGAGCTGGCGGGAGGGGAGCTGTTTTTT.